This is a list of T cell receptor beta chains from one sample in a study of memory CD8 T cells in hepatitis C reinfection. Sequencing used immunoSEQ multiplex PCR; TCRdb keeps in-frame clones, though not all of them. The sample shows tens of thousands of clones, around 92% of them seen only once. Input material: naive CD8+ T cells sorted from blood. The receptors shown here come from a man aged 18 to 30 with hepatitis C virus infection. The CDR3 runs from the conserved cysteine through the conserved F or W. Fields, in order: V gene, CDR3 length, D gene, clone size, J gene, CDR3 DNA, CDR3 protein. A D gene is named only where the DNA matches it firmly. The size entry is marked missing in some rows and otherwise reads once, few, many or a size class.

v_call: TRBV5-1
cdr3_length: 14
d_call: TRBD1
clone_size: -
j_call: TRBJ1-2
cdr3_nt: TGCGCCAGCAGAACCGGGACAGGGGATTATGGCTACACCTTC
cdr3_aa: CASRTGTGDYGYTF

v_call: TRBV7-9
cdr3_length: 16
d_call: -
clone_size: -
j_call: TRBJ2-5
cdr3_nt: TGTGCCAGCAGACCGACAGTGACCCAATCGTTGGAGACCCAGTACTTC
cdr3_aa: CASRPTVTQSLETQYF

v_call: TRBV7-6
cdr3_length: 14
d_call: -
clone_size: -
j_call: TRBJ2-5
cdr3_nt: TGTGCCAGCAGCGGTCGGCCAGAGGGAGAGACCCAGTACTTC
cdr3_aa: CASSGRPEGETQYF

v_call: TRBV5-1
cdr3_length: 14
d_call: -
clone_size: -
j_call: TRBJ2-7
cdr3_nt: TGCGCCAGCAGCTTACCCAGCGGAGACTACGAGCAGTACTTC
cdr3_aa: CASSLPSGDYEQYF

v_call: TRBV7-9
cdr3_length: 16
d_call: TRBD2
clone_size: once
j_call: TRBJ2-2
cdr3_nt: TGTGCCAGCAGCTTGAGCGGGAGGGCCCTCACCGGGGAGCTGTTTTTT
cdr3_aa: CASSLSGRALTGELFF

v_call: TRBV4-1
cdr3_length: 15
d_call: TRBD2
clone_size: -
j_call: TRBJ2-7
cdr3_nt: TGCGCCAGCAGCCAAGATCGGGCTAGCGGCTACGAGCAGTACTTC
cdr3_aa: CASSQDRASGYEQYF

v_call: TRBV15
cdr3_length: 15
d_call: TRBD1
clone_size: -
j_call: TRBJ2-7
cdr3_nt: TGTGCCACCAGCAGGGGGTGGGACAGGGGCTACGAGCAGTACTTC
cdr3_aa: CATSRGWDRGYEQYF

v_call: TRBV4-1
cdr3_length: 16
d_call: TRBD1
clone_size: -
j_call: TRBJ1-2
cdr3_nt: TGCGCCAGCAGCCAAGATGGGACAGGGGGCCTTGGGGGCTACACCTTC
cdr3_aa: CASSQDGTGGLGGYTF

v_call: TRBV28
cdr3_length: 15
d_call: -
clone_size: -
j_call: TRBJ1-5
cdr3_nt: TGTGCCAGCAGTTTAAGCCAGGCCCCCAATCAGCCCCAGCATTTT
cdr3_aa: CASSLSQAPNQPQHF

v_call: TRBV13
cdr3_length: 14
d_call: -
clone_size: -
j_call: TRBJ2-7
cdr3_nt: TGTGCCAGCAGCGGACCAGACAGACTCTACGAGCAGTACTTC
cdr3_aa: CASSGPDRLYEQYF

v_call: TRBV11-3
cdr3_length: 13
d_call: -
clone_size: -
j_call: TRBJ1-1
cdr3_nt: TGTGCCAGCAGCTTTTTTCCAGGCACTGAAGCTTTCTTT
cdr3_aa: CASSFFPGTEAFF

v_call: TRBV27
cdr3_length: 16
d_call: TRBD2
clone_size: -
j_call: TRBJ2-7
cdr3_nt: TGTGCCAGCAGTTTGTTAGGCGGGAGGTTCTCCTACGAGCAGTACTTC
cdr3_aa: CASSLLGGRFSYEQYF

v_call: TRBV6-6
cdr3_length: 13
d_call: -
clone_size: few
j_call: TRBJ1-1
cdr3_nt: TGTGCCAGCCTCTACGAAGGGAGGATTGAAGCTTTCTTT
cdr3_aa: CASLYEGRIEAFF

v_call: TRBV18
cdr3_length: 16
d_call: TRBD2
clone_size: once
j_call: TRBJ2-5
cdr3_nt: TGTGCCAGCTCACCGGTGCTAGCGGGGCCAGAAGAGACCCAGTACTTC
cdr3_aa: CASSPVLAGPEETQYF

v_call: TRBV2
cdr3_length: 16
d_call: TRBD2
clone_size: -
j_call: TRBJ2-5
cdr3_nt: TGTGCCATCCTCGCGGGGGGCGGCGCAACCCAAGAGACCCAGTACTTC
cdr3_aa: CAILAGGGATQETQYF

v_call: TRBV29-1
cdr3_length: 20
d_call: TRBD2
clone_size: -
j_call: TRBJ2-2
cdr3_nt: TGCAGCGTACTTAAGACAGGGACTAGCGGGGTCGGGTTGAGCACCGGGGAGCTGTTTTTT
cdr3_aa: CSVLKTGTSGVGLSTGELFF

v_call: TRBV29-1
cdr3_length: 14
d_call: TRBD2
clone_size: once
j_call: TRBJ2-3
cdr3_nt: TGCAGCACCGGACTAGCGGGGTACACAGATACGCAGTATTTT
cdr3_aa: CSTGLAGYTDTQYF

v_call: TRBV7-8
cdr3_length: 13
d_call: -
clone_size: -
j_call: TRBJ2-1
cdr3_nt: TGTGCCAGCAGCTTATCGGCATCTGGGGCGCAGTTCTTC
cdr3_aa: CASSLSASGAQFF

v_call: TRBV30
cdr3_length: 16
d_call: -
clone_size: -
j_call: TRBJ2-2
cdr3_nt: TGTGCCTGGAGTGTAAAGTCAGGGGGGCTCACCGGGGAGCTGTTTTTT
cdr3_aa: CAWSVKSGGLTGELFF

v_call: TRBV4-3
cdr3_length: 13
d_call: -
clone_size: -
j_call: TRBJ2-3
cdr3_nt: TGCGCCAGCAGCGCGGTCAGCACAGATACGCAGTATTTT
cdr3_aa: CASSAVSTDTQYF

v_call: TRBV28
cdr3_length: 16
d_call: TRBD1
clone_size: -
j_call: TRBJ2-7
cdr3_nt: TGTGCCAGCAGTCTCTACAGGGGTTCTAATGTTCGGGAGCAGTACTTC
cdr3_aa: CASSLYRGSNVREQYF

v_call: TRBV29-1
cdr3_length: 15
d_call: TRBD1
clone_size: -
j_call: TRBJ1-2
cdr3_nt: TGCAGCGTTGAATTCCTGACAGGGGTTTTGTATGGCTACACCTTC
cdr3_aa: CSVEFLTGVLYGYTF

v_call: TRBV2
cdr3_length: 14
d_call: -
clone_size: -
j_call: TRBJ2-2
cdr3_nt: TGTGCCAGCAGCACCGGGACAACCACCGGGGAGCTGTTTTTT
cdr3_aa: CASSTGTTTGELFF

v_call: TRBV27
cdr3_length: 14
d_call: -
clone_size: -
j_call: TRBJ1-5
cdr3_nt: TGTGCCAGCAGGTCGGGGGGGAGCAATCAGCCCCAGCATTTT
cdr3_aa: CASRSGGSNQPQHF

v_call: TRBV9
cdr3_length: 15
d_call: TRBD1
clone_size: -
j_call: TRBJ2-3
cdr3_nt: TGTGCCAGCAGCACCCGACAGGGGAGCACAGATACGCAGTATTTT
cdr3_aa: CASSTRQGSTDTQYF

v_call: TRBV4-3
cdr3_length: 14
d_call: -
clone_size: few
j_call: TRBJ1-1
cdr3_nt: TGCGCCAGCAGCCAAGATTACCCGGACACTGAAGCTTTCTTT
cdr3_aa: CASSQDYPDTEAFF

v_call: TRBV10-2
cdr3_length: 12
d_call: -
clone_size: -
j_call: TRBJ2-7
cdr3_nt: TGCGCCAGCAGTGAAAGCGGCTACGAGCAGTACTTC
cdr3_aa: CASSESGYEQYF

v_call: TRBV6-1
cdr3_length: 16
d_call: TRBD1
clone_size: -
j_call: TRBJ2-7
cdr3_nt: TGTGCCAGCAGTGAAGGAGCGGGACAGGGCTCCTACGAGCAGTACTTC
cdr3_aa: CASSEGAGQGSYEQYF

v_call: TRBV9
cdr3_length: 15
d_call: -
clone_size: -
j_call: TRBJ1-5
cdr3_nt: TGTGCCAGCAGCGTGATAGGGGATAGCAATCAGCCCCAGCATTTT
cdr3_aa: CASSVIGDSNQPQHF

v_call: TRBV29-1
cdr3_length: 13
d_call: TRBD1
clone_size: -
j_call: TRBJ2-7
cdr3_nt: TGCAGCGTAACAGGGGGCGGTCGATACGAGCAGTACTTC
cdr3_aa: CSVTGGGRYEQYF

v_call: TRBV19
cdr3_length: 13
d_call: TRBD1
clone_size: -
j_call: TRBJ1-1
cdr3_nt: TGTGCCAGTAGTTCAGGGGGCTGGGTTGAAGCTTTCTTT
cdr3_aa: CASSSGGWVEAFF

v_call: TRBV5-1
cdr3_length: 13
d_call: TRBD1
clone_size: -
j_call: TRBJ1-2
cdr3_nt: TGCGCCAGCAGCCTGGGACAGACCTATGGCTACACCTTC
cdr3_aa: CASSLGQTYGYTF

v_call: TRBV19
cdr3_length: 16
d_call: -
clone_size: -
j_call: TRBJ1-1
cdr3_nt: TGTGCCAGTAGTATAGATGCAGGGGTGAGGAACACTGAAGCTTTCTTT
cdr3_aa: CASSIDAGVRNTEAFF

v_call: TRBV28
cdr3_length: 16
d_call: TRBD2
clone_size: -
j_call: TRBJ2-1
cdr3_nt: TGTGCCAGCAGGCGTCCCGGGACTAGGGGCTTCAATGAGCAGTTCTTC
cdr3_aa: CASRRPGTRGFNEQFF

v_call: TRBV11-2
cdr3_length: 17
d_call: TRBD2
clone_size: -
j_call: TRBJ2-2
cdr3_nt: TGTGCCAGCAGCGGAGCTACTAGCGGGGGGGCTACCGGGGAGCTGTTTTTT
cdr3_aa: CASSGATSGGATGELFF

v_call: TRBV11-3
cdr3_length: 14
d_call: -
clone_size: -
j_call: TRBJ2-1
cdr3_nt: TGTGCCAGCAGCGGCGAGGGAGCCTACAATGAGCAGTTCTTC
cdr3_aa: CASSGEGAYNEQFF

v_call: TRBV2
cdr3_length: 16
d_call: -
clone_size: -
j_call: TRBJ2-7
cdr3_nt: TGTGCCAGCAGCGGGTTCGTTACAGGCCTTTCCTACGAGCAGTACTTC
cdr3_aa: CASSGFVTGLSYEQYF

v_call: TRBV6-5
cdr3_length: 13
d_call: -
clone_size: few
j_call: TRBJ1-1
cdr3_nt: TGTGCCAGCAGGTATACGGGGAACACTGAAGCTTTCTTT
cdr3_aa: CASRYTGNTEAFF

v_call: TRBV5-5
cdr3_length: 13
d_call: -
clone_size: -
j_call: TRBJ1-1
cdr3_nt: TGTGCGAGCCTAGACAGTCCTAACACTGAAGCTTTCTTT
cdr3_aa: CASLDSPNTEAFF

v_call: TRBV4-1
cdr3_length: 15
d_call: TRBD2
clone_size: -
j_call: TRBJ2-1
cdr3_nt: TGCGCCAGCAGCCAAGAAAGCGGGAGGGCTATTGAGCAGTTCTTC
cdr3_aa: CASSQESGRAIEQFF

v_call: TRBV19
cdr3_length: 14
d_call: -
clone_size: once
j_call: TRBJ1-2
cdr3_nt: TGTGCCAGTAGTCCAGGGCTGTATAACTATGGCTACACCTTC
cdr3_aa: CASSPGLYNYGYTF

v_call: TRBV5-4
cdr3_length: 14
d_call: -
clone_size: -
j_call: TRBJ2-7
cdr3_nt: TGTGCCAGCAGCTCCTCGGACAGTCCCAGGGAGCAGTACTTC
cdr3_aa: CASSSSDSPREQYF

v_call: TRBV9
cdr3_length: 15
d_call: TRBD1
clone_size: -
j_call: TRBJ1-4
cdr3_nt: TGTGCCAGCAGCGTAAAAGGACAGGGATATGAAAAACTGTTTTTT
cdr3_aa: CASSVKGQGYEKLFF

v_call: TRBV5-4
cdr3_length: 11
d_call: -
clone_size: -
j_call: TRBJ2-3
cdr3_nt: TGTGCCAGCGGAGCCACAGATACGCAGTATTTT
cdr3_aa: CASGATDTQYF

v_call: TRBV6-5
cdr3_length: 13
d_call: -
clone_size: -
j_call: TRBJ1-1
cdr3_nt: TGTGCCAGCATCTTGGCTCCGAACACTGAAGCTTTCTTT
cdr3_aa: CASILAPNTEAFF

v_call: TRBV11-3
cdr3_length: 18
d_call: TRBD2
clone_size: -
j_call: TRBJ2-2
cdr3_nt: TGTGCCAGCAGCTTAGATTGGTCGTCTAGCGGGAATGGAGGGGAGCTGTTTTTT
cdr3_aa: CASSLDWSSSGNGGELFF

v_call: TRBV19
cdr3_length: 13
d_call: -
clone_size: once
j_call: TRBJ2-1
cdr3_nt: TGTGCCAGTAGTATGTACTCCTACAATGAGCAGTTCTTC
cdr3_aa: CASSMYSYNEQFF

v_call: TRBV11-3
cdr3_length: 18
d_call: -
clone_size: -
j_call: TRBJ1-5
cdr3_nt: TGTGCCAGCAGCTTATCTCACCTGGGGGGGCAATCGGACCAGCCCCAGCATTTT
cdr3_aa: CASSLSHLGGQSDQPQHF

v_call: TRBV6-5
cdr3_length: 15
d_call: -
clone_size: once
j_call: TRBJ2-5
cdr3_nt: TGTGCCAGCAGTTATACGTCGCGGGTGGGGGAGACCCAGTACTTC
cdr3_aa: CASSYTSRVGETQYF

v_call: TRBV27
cdr3_length: 15
d_call: TRBD2
clone_size: -
j_call: TRBJ2-1
cdr3_nt: TGTGCCAGCAGCCTACTAGCGGGCCCTATCGATGAGCAGTTCTTC
cdr3_aa: CASSLLAGPIDEQFF

v_call: TRBV2
cdr3_length: 14
d_call: -
clone_size: -
j_call: TRBJ1-2
cdr3_nt: TGTGCCAGCAGTGAACAAGTAGGGAGCCCTGGCTACACCTTC
cdr3_aa: CASSEQVGSPGYTF

v_call: TRBV6-1
cdr3_length: 17
d_call: TRBD2
clone_size: -
j_call: TRBJ2-1
cdr3_nt: TGTGCCAGCAGTGTCCCCAGGGAGGGGCCCTCAGGCAATGAGCAGTTCTTC
cdr3_aa: CASSVPREGPSGNEQFF

v_call: TRBV21-1
cdr3_length: 14
d_call: -
clone_size: -
j_call: TRBJ2-5
cdr3_nt: TGTGCCAGCAGCAAAGGGACAGACCAAGAGACCCAGTACTTC
cdr3_aa: CASSKGTDQETQYF

v_call: TRBV4-1
cdr3_length: 14
d_call: -
clone_size: few
j_call: TRBJ1-5
cdr3_nt: TGCGCCAGCAGCCCTCGGACAGCATATCAGCCCCAGCATTTT
cdr3_aa: CASSPRTAYQPQHF

v_call: TRBV5-6
cdr3_length: 14
d_call: -
clone_size: few
j_call: TRBJ2-2
cdr3_nt: TGTGCCAGCAGCTTGAGTCTTCAGGGCGGGGAGCTGTTTTTT
cdr3_aa: CASSLSLQGGELFF

v_call: TRBV7-2
cdr3_length: 15
d_call: TRBD2
clone_size: -
j_call: TRBJ2-1
cdr3_nt: TGTGCCAGCAGCGCGACTAGCGGGAAGCACAATGAGCAGTTCTTC
cdr3_aa: CASSATSGKHNEQFF

v_call: TRBV19
cdr3_length: 16
d_call: TRBD1
clone_size: -
j_call: TRBJ1-5
cdr3_nt: TGTGCCAGTAGTATACAGGGACAGGGGGCTCGGCAGCCCCAGCATTTT
cdr3_aa: CASSIQGQGARQPQHF

v_call: TRBV14
cdr3_length: 14
d_call: -
clone_size: -
j_call: TRBJ2-2
cdr3_nt: TGTGCCAGCAGCCCCACAGGGCCGGGAGGGGAGCTGTTTTTT
cdr3_aa: CASSPTGPGGELFF

v_call: TRBV7-2
cdr3_length: 15
d_call: -
clone_size: -
j_call: TRBJ1-3
cdr3_nt: TGTGCCAGCAGCTTATGGGGGGGCTCTGGAAACACCATATATTTT
cdr3_aa: CASSLWGGSGNTIYF